This TCR beta chain was documented in a study of T-cell reconstitution after alpha-beta-depleted transplantation in children. Regarding this clonotype: What it recognizes is unknown.

Study-wide results and limits: Several hundred rapidly expanded clones from non-depleted graft cells reportedly supplied alpha-beta T cells about two months post-transplant. A year post-transplant, T-cell counts and diversity derived mostly from newly produced T cells. It was surviving recipient T cells and thymic progenitors that gave some patients high TCRbeta diversity at day 60.

Using unique molecular identifiers, the investigators prepared the TCRbeta library. TCRdb passed the PCR reads through MiXCR, listing each CDR3 protein once. In the table there are about 250,000 distinct CDR3 sequences, roughly a quarter of which are singletons. The junction had 5 bases not matched to a gene; V was cut back by 3 bases and J by 4 bases. The CDR3 is 13 residues long. The germline V gene encodes CDR1 DFQATT and CDR2 SNEGSKA (reference sequence). The sequence came from a female patient aged 2 to 10 who had a stem cell transplant for congenital amegakaryocytic thrombocytopenia, so the T cells may come from the graft donor. The chain has TRBV20-1 and TRBJ2-5; 7 bases map to TRBD2. The sequences come from PBMCs, mostly from graft donor cells, collected 360 days after TCRalphabeta/CD19-depleted stem cell transplant. The CDR3 nucleotides are TGCAGTGCTAGTTTAGGCGGGAGAGAGACCCAGTACTTC. Translation gives CSASLGGRETQYF.